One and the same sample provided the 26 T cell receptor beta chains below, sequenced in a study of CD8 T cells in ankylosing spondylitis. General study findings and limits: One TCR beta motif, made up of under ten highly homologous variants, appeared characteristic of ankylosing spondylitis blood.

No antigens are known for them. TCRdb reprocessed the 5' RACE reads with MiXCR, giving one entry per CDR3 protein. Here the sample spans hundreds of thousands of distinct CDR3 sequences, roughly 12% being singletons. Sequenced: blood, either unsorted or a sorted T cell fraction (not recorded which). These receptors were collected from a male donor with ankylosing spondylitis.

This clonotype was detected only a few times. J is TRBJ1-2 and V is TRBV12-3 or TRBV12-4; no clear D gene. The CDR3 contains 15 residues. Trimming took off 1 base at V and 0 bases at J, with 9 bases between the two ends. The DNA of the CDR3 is TGTGCCAGCAGTTTAGTGGGGAAAGCTAACTATGGCTACACCTTC. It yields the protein CASSLVGKANYGYTF.

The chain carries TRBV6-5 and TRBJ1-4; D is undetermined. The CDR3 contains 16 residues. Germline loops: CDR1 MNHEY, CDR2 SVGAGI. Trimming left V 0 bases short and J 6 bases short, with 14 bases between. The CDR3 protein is CASSYSVVGSHEKLFF. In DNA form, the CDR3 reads TGTGCCAGCAGTTACTCGGTGGTAGGGTCACATGAAAAACTGTTTTTT.

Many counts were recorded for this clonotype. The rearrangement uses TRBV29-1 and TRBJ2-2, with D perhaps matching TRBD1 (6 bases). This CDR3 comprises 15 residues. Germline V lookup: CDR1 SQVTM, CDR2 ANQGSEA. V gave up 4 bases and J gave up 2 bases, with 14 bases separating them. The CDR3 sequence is CSVVQGIRNTGELFF. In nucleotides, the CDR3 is TGCAGCGTTGTTCAGGGGATTCGAAACACCGGGGAGCTGTTTTTT.

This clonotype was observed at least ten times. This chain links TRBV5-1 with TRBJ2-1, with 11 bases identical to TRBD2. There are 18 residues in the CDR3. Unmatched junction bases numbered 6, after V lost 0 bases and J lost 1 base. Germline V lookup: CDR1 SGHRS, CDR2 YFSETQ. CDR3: CASSLAIWTSGSYNEQFF. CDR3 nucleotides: TGCGCCAGCAGCTTGGCCATCTGGACTAGCGGGTCCTACAATGAGCAGTTCTTC.

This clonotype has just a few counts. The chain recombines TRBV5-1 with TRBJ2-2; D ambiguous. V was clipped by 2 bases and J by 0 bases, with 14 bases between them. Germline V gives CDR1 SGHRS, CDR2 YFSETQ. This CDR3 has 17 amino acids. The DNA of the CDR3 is TGCGCCAGCAGCTTATATCGTCCAGCCGCGAACACCGGGGAGCTGTTTTTT. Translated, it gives CASSLYRPAANTGELFF.

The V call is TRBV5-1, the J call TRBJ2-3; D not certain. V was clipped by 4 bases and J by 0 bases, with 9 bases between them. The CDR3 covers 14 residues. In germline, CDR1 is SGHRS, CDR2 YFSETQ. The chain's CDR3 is CASSIATSTDTQYF. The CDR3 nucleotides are TGCGCCAGCAGCATCGCTACTAGCACAGATACGCAGTATTTT.

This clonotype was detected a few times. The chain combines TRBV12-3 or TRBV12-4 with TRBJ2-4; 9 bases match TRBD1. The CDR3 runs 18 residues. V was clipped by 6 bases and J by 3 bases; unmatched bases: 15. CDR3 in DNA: TGTGCCAGCAGCCGTATTGACGGGACAGGGTACGGCAAAAACATTCAGTACTTC. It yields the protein CASSRIDGTGYGKNIQYF.

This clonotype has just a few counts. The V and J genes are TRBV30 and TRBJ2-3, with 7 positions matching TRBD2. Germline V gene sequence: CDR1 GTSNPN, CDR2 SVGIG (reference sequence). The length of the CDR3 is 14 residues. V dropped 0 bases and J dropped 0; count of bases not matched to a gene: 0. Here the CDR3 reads CAWSVLASTDTQYF. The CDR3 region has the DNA TGTGCCTGGAGTGTACTAGCGAGCACAGATACGCAGTATTTT. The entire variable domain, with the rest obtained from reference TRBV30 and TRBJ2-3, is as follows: SQTIHQWPATLVQPVGSPLSLECTVEGTSNPNLYWYRQAAGRGLQLLFYSVGIGQISSEVPQNLSASRPQDRQFILSSKKLLLSDSGFYLCAWSVLASTDTQYFGPGTRLTVL.

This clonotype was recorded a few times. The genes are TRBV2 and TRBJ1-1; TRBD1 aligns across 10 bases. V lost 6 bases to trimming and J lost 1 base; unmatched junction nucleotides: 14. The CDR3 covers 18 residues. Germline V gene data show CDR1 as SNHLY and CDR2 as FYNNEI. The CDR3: CASRERGTGDRRNTEAFF. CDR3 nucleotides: TGTGCCAGCAGAGAAAGAGGGACAGGGGATAGGAGGAACACTGAAGCTTTCTTT.

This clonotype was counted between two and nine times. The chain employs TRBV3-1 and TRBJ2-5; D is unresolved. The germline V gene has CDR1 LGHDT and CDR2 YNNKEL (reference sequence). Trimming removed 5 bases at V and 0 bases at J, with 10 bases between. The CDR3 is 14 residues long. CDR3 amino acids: CASSNPPYQETQYF. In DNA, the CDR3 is TGTGCCAGCAGCAACCCCCCGTACCAAGAGACCCAGTACTTC.

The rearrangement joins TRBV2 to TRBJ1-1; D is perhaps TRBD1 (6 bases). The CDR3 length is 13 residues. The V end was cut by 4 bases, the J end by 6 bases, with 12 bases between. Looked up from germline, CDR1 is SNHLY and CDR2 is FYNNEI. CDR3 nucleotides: TGTGCCAGCAGTGGCCAGGGGTTAGCTGAAGCTTTCTTT. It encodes CASSGQGLAEAFF.

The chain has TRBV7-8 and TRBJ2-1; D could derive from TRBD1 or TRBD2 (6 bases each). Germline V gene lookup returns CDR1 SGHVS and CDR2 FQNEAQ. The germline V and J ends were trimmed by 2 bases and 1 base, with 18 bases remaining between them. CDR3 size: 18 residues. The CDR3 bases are TGTGCCAGCAGCTTACTCGGTCCAGGGGAGGCATCCTACAATGAGCAGTTCTTC. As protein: CASSLLGPGEASYNEQFF.

The CDR3 coding sequence is TGCAGTGCTAGAGACTTCGGTTTGAACACTGAAGCTTTCTTT. Encoded protein: CSARDFGLNTEAFF. The V and J genes are TRBV20-1 and TRBJ1-1; D call uncertain. Per the germline V gene, CDR1 is DFQATT and CDR2 is SNEGSKA (reference sequence). The CDR3 is 14 amino acids. V lost 0 bases, J lost 0 bases, and 8 bases lay in between.

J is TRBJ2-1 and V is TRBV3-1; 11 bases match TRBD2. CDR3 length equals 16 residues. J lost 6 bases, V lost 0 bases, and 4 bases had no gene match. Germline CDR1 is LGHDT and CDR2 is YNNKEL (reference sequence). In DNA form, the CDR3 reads TGTGCCAGCAGCCAAGATATAACTAGCGGGAGCAATGAGCAGTTCTTC. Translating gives CASSQDITSGSNEQFF.

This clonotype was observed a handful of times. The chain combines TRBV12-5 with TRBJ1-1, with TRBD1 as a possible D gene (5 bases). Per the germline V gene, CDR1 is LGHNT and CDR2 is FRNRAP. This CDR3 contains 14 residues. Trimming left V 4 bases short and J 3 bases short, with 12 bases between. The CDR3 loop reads CASGSTGGDTEAFF. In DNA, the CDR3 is TGTGCTAGTGGTTCCACCGGGGGAGACACTGAAGCTTTCTTT. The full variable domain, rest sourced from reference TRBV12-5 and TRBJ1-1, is DARVTQTPRHKVTEMGQEVTMRCQPILGHNTVFWYRQTMMQGLELLAYFRNRAPLDDSGMPKDRFSAEMPDATLATLKIQPSEPRDSAVYFCASGSTGGDTEAFFGQGTRLTVV.

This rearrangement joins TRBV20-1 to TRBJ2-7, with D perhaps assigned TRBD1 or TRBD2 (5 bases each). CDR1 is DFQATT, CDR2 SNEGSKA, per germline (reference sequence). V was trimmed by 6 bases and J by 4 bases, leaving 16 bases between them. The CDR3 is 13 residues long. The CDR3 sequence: CSARHPGRYEQYF. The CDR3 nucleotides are TGCAGTGCGAGACATCCAGGGAGATACGAGCAGTACTTC.

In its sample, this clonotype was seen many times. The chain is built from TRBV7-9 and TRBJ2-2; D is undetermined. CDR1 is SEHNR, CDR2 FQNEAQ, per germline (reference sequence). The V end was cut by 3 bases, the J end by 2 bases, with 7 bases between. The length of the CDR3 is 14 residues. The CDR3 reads CASSFQINTGELFF. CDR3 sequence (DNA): TGTGCCAGCAGCTTCCAAATAAACACCGGGGAGCTGTTTTTT.

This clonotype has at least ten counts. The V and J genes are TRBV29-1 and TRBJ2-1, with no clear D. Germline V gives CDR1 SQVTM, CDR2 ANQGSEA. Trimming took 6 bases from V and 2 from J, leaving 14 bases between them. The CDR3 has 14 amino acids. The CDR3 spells CSVASRTAYNEQFF. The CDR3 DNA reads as TGCAGCGTCGCCTCTAGGACCGCCTACAATGAGCAGTTCTTC.

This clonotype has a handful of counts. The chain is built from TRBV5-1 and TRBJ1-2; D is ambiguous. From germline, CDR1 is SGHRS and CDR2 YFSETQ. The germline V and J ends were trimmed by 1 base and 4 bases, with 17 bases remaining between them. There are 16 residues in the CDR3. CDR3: CASSLRADLGFYGYTF. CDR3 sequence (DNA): TGCGCCAGCAGCTTGCGGGCGGACCTAGGGTTCTATGGCTACACCTTC.

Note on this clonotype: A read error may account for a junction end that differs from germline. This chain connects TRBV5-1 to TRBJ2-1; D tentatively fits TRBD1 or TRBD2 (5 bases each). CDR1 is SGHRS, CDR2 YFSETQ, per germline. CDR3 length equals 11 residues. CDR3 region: CYGGVNHEQFF. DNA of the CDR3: TGTTATGGGGGTGTAAATCACGAGCAGTTCTTC.

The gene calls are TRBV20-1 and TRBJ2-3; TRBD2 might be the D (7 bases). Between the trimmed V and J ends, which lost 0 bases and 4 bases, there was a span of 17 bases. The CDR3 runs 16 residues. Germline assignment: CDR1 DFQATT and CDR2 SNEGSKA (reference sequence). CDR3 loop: CSAREGSGGGADTQYF. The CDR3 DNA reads TGCAGTGCTAGAGAGGGTAGCGGAGGGGGGGCAGATACGCAGTATTTT.

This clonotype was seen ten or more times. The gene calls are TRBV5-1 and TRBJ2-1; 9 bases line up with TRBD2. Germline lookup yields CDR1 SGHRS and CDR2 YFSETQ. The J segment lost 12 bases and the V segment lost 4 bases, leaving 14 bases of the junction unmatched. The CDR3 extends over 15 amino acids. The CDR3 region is CASSTTSGLPGRQFF. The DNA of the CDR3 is TGCGCCAGCAGCACAACTAGCGGGCTCCCCGGGCGGCAGTTCTTC.

In nucleotides, the CDR3 is TGCAGTGCTAGAGATGGGGGGGTCACAGATACGCAGTATTTT. Residues: CSARDGGVTDTQYF. The rearrangement joins TRBV20-1 to TRBJ2-3; 7 bases fit TRBD2. The germline V gene encodes CDR1 DFQATT and CDR2 SNEGSKA (reference sequence). Losses at the gene ends were 0 bases for V and 2 bases for J; bases not matched to a gene: 2. The CDR3 contains 14 residues.

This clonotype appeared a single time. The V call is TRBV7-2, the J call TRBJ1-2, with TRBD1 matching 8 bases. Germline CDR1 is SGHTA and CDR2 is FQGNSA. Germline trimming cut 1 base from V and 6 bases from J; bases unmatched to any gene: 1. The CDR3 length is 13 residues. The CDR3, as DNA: TGTGCCAGCAGCTTAGGGACAGGGAATGGCTACACCTTC. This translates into CASSLGTGNGYTF.

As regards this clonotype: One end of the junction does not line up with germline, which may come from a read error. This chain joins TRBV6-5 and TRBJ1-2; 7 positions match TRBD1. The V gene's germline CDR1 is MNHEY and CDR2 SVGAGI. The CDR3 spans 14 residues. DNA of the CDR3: TGTGCCAGCAATTACAGGGGATCTAGCTATGGCTACACCTTC. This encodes CASNYRGSSYGYTF.

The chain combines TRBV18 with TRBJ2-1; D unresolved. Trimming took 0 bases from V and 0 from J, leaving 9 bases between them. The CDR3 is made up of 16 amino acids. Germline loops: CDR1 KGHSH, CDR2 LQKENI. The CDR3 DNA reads TGTGCCAGCTCACCACCGTCCGGAAACTCCTACAATGAGCAGTTCTTC. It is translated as CASSPPSGNSYNEQFF. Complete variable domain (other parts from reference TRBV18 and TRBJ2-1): NAGVMQNPRHLVRRRGQEARLRCSPMKGHSHVYWYRQLPEEGLKFMVYLQKENIIDESGMPKERFSAEFPKEGPSILRIQQVVRGDSAAYFCASSPPSGNSYNEQFFGPGTRLTVL.